The 7 T cell receptor beta chains below come from one sample, sequenced in a study of cytomegalovirus exposure and HLA in healthy donors. 60 Vbeta and 13 Jbeta primers were used in PCR. The method was immunoSEQ multiplex PCR; TCRdb's version includes in-frame clones alone and lacks a portion of them. Here the sample spans roughly 73,000 clones, about four fifths being singletons. The material sequenced was PBMCs. The source is a man aged 40-55 years in good health and CMV-seronegative.

This chain connects TRBV5-1 to TRBJ1-4; D ambiguous. Germline values: CDR1 SGHRS, CDR2 YFSETQ. V was cut by 5 bases and J by 3 bases, with 11 bases left in between. The CDR3 has 14 amino acids. The CDR3 loop reads CASRGSSANEKLFF. As DNA, the CDR3 is TGCGCCAGCAGGGGTTCTAGTGCTAATGAAAAACTGTTTTTT. The variable domain in full, with the rest retrieved from reference TRBV5-1 and TRBJ1-4, is KAGVTQTPRYLIKTRGQQVTLSCSPISGHRSVSWYQQTPGQGLQFLFEYFSETQRNKGNFPGRFSGRQFSNSRSEMNVSTLELGDSALYLCASRGSSANEKLFFGSGTQLSVL.

The V gene is TRBV21-1, the J gene TRBJ1-3; the table assigns TRBD1, which was not confirmed against the DNA. TRBV21-1 is termed a pseudogene. CDR3 length: 15 residues. The CDR3 sequence is CASSKVEDRGDTIYF. DNA of the CDR3: TGTGCCAGCAGCAAAGTGGAGGACAGGGGGGACACCATATATTTT.

The rearrangement joins TRBV30 to TRBJ1-4, with TRBD1 matching 10 bases. CDR1 is GTSNPN, CDR2 SVGIG, per germline (reference sequence). V shed 1 base, J shed 3 bases, and the junction held 2 bases outside the gene matches. The length of the CDR3 is 15 residues. This CDR3 reads CAWSGDRGANEKLFF. The CDR3 DNA reads as TGTGCCTGGAGTGGGGACAGGGGCGCTAATGAAAAACTGTTTTTT.

The chain carries TRBV29-1 and TRBJ2-3, with a possible D match to TRBD1 (6 bases). Germline-derived CDR1 and CDR2 are SQVTM and ANQGSEA. Trimming pared 7 bases from V and 3 bases from J, leaving 20 bases between. The CDR3 is made up of 15 amino acids. The CDR3 loop is CSAESRGGGTDTQYF. DNA for the CDR3: TGCAGCGCCGAATCCAGGGGTGGTGGTACAGATACGCAGTATTTT.

Worth noting for this clone: At one end, the junction sequence differs from germline, possibly due to a read error. The chain uses TRBV9 and TRBJ1-1, with D maybe TRBD1 (5 bases). Germline V gene data show CDR1 as SGDLS and CDR2 as YYNGEE. The CDR3 length is 16 residues. The CDR3 here is CARSVEGTPEFGEAFF. In nucleotides, the CDR3 is TGTGCCCGCAGCGTAGAAGGGACTCCGGAATTTGGTGAAGCTTTCTTT.

This clone appeared a single time. The chain is built from TRBV5-1 and TRBJ1-6; 7 nucleotides line up with TRBD1. The length of the CDR3 is 20 residues. Germline V lookup: CDR1 SGHRS, CDR2 YFSETQ. The V gene end was trimmed by 4 bases and the J gene end by 0 bases; junction bases not matched to a gene: 16. CDR3 in amino acids: CASSRGGDGQASSYNSPLHF. In nucleotides, the CDR3 is TGCGCCAGCAGCCGGGGGGGGGACGGACAGGCGAGCTCCTATAATTCACCCCTCCACTTT.

Details on this clone: Sequence at one end of the junction differs from germline and may be a read error. The V gene is TRBV7-7, the J gene TRBJ2-3; 9 nucleotides line up with TRBD2. The CDR3 contains 14 residues. The germline V gene encodes CDR1 SSHAT and CDR2 FNYEAQ (reference sequence). The DNA of the CDR3 is TGTGCTAGCAGCTTAGGCGGGGGGGCAGATACGCAGTATTTT. Its translation: CASSLGGGADTQYF. Complete variable domain (other parts from reference TRBV7-7 and TRBJ2-3): GAGVSQSPRYKVTKRGQDVTLRCDPISSHATLYWYQQALGQGPEFLTYFNYEAQPDKSGLPSDRFSAERPEGSISTLTIQRTEQRDSAMYRCASSLGGGADTQYFGPGTRLTVL.